One sample yielded the 6 T cell receptor beta chains listed below, sequenced in a study of beta chain features in type 1 diabetes. Reverse transcription of all isolated RNA meant that expressed TCRB transcripts were sequenced. Only in-frame clones appear in the TCRdb table, and some are missing; sequencing was by immunoSEQ multiplex PCR. The sample consists of about 230,000 clones, over 8.5% of them appearing once. The sample taken for sequencing was naive CD4+ T cells from blood. Every receptor here comes from a woman under 30 in good health.

Only a few counts were recorded for this clone. The chain combines TRBV23-1 with TRBJ1-5, with a tentative D call TRBD1 (5 bases). TRBV23-1 is noted as an ORF with a role that remains uncertain. This CDR3 has 15 residues. Deletions cut 6 bases from V and 0 bases from J, with 12 bases between. DNA of the CDR3: TGCGCCAGCAGCCCAGACAGTTATAGCAATCAGCCCCAGCATTTT. Its protein is CASSPDSYSNQPQHF.

The chain is built from TRBV5-1 and TRBJ2-1; 7 positions agree with TRBD2. Germline CDR1 SGHRS, CDR2 YFSETQ. V lost 5 bases, J lost 2 bases, and 4 bases stayed unmatched. CDR3 size: 14 residues. In DNA, the CDR3 is TGCGCCAGCAGTGGCGGGAGCACCTACAATGAGCAGTTCTTC. Amino acid sequence: CASSGGSTYNEQFF.

This clone has a handful of counts. The V and J genes are TRBV19 and TRBJ2-7; a weak D match, TRBD2 (6 bases). Trimming cost V 5 bases and J 3 bases, with 20 bases left between them. CDR1 and CDR2 from the germline V gene are LNHDA and SQIVND (reference sequence). The CDR3 runs to 16 residues. The CDR3 is CASSPRGTGRVYEQYF. The DNA of the CDR3 is TGTGCCAGTAGTCCCCGAGGGACCGGGAGAGTCTACGAGCAGTACTTC.

The V call is TRBV5-5, the J call TRBJ1-2, with 7 bases lining up with TRBD1. The V and J ends lost 4 bases and 3 bases, in that order; junction bases with no gene match: 6. The CDR3 length is 14 residues. Germline V gives CDR1 SGHKS, CDR2 YYEKEE (reference sequence). This CDR3 is CASSPNRGDYGYTF. In DNA, the CDR3 is TGTGCCAGCAGCCCTAACAGGGGAGACTATGGCTACACCTTC. The full variable domain, with the rest looked up from reference TRBV5-5 and TRBJ1-2, is DAGVTQSPTHLIKTRGQQVTLRCSPISGHKSVSWYQQVLGQGPQFIFQYYEKEERGRGNFPDRFSARQFPNYSSELNVNALLLGDSALYLCASSPNRGDYGYTFGSGTRLTVV.

The table lists this clone with a few counts. The chain combines TRBV9 with TRBJ1-2; TRBD1 matches 7 bases. CDR1 and CDR2 (germline): SGDLS, YYNGEE. V shed 3 bases, J shed 3 bases, and the junction held 2 bases outside the gene matches. The CDR3 sequence is 13 residues long. The CDR3 protein is CASSEGTDYGYTF. CDR3 sequence (DNA): TGTGCCAGCAGCGAAGGGACAGACTATGGCTACACCTTC.

The CDR3 nucleotides are TGTGCCAGCAGTTTGCGCCTACGGGCTGAAGCTTTCTTT. It is translated as CASSLRLRAEAFF. The chain has TRBV27 and TRBJ1-1; D remains unclear. CDR3 size: 13 residues. With 3 bases removed from V and 6 bases from J, the gap between germline ends came to 11 bases. Germline V lookup: CDR1 MNHEY, CDR2 SMNVEV (reference sequence).